Presented here are 20 T cell receptor beta chains from one specimen sequenced in a study of T-cell reconstitution after alpha-beta-depleted transplantation in children. Preparation of the TCRbeta library was carried out with unique molecular identifiers. TCRdb independently ran MiXCR on the PCR reads; one entry per CDR3 protein. The sample lists 100,000 or so distinct CDR3 sequences; about 6.8% were seen once. The specimen comprised PBMCs, sampled before TCRalphabeta/CD19-depleted stem cell transplant. These receptors all stem from a boy younger than 10 with acute lymphoblastic leukemia, due to receive a stem cell transplant.

This clonotype was found many times. V and J are TRBV19 and TRBJ2-3; D is possibly TRBD1 or TRBD2 (5 bases each). The germline CDR1 and CDR2 sequences are LNHDA and SQIVND (reference sequence). The CDR3 spans 15 residues. Trimming pared 7 bases from V and 2 bases from J, leaving 16 bases between. CDR3 bases: TGTGCCAGTACCGGCGGACGGGGACCCACAGATACGCAGTATTTT. It codes for CASTGGRGPTDTQYF.

This clonotype showed up many times. V gene TRBV5-8 combines with J gene TRBJ2-5; no firm D call. CDR1 SGHTS and CDR2 YDEGEE come from the germline V gene. The CDR3 is made up of 13 amino acids. V lost 4 bases to trimming and J lost 6 bases, with 13 bases between them. Written as DNA, the CDR3 is TGTGCCAGCAGCCCGTCGAATGGCCAGACCCAGTACTTC. Translated: CASSPSNGQTQYF. The full variable domain, in which reference TRBV5-8 and TRBJ2-5 provide the parts outside the CDR3, is EAGVTQSPTHLIKTRGQQATLRCSPISGHTSVYWYQQALGLGLQFLLWYDEGEERNRGNFPPRFSGRQFPNYSSELNVNALELEDSALYLCASSPSNGQTQYFGPGTRLLVL.

This clonotype appeared many times. This chain uses TRBV29-1 with TRBJ1-2; D is possibly TRBD1 (6 bases). V lost 3 bases and J lost 6, with 17 bases in between. Looked up from germline, CDR1 is SQVTM and CDR2 is ANQGSEA. The CDR3 has 14 residues. The CDR3 reads CSVDVAVDSNGYTF. CDR3 in DNA: TGCAGCGTTGACGTAGCCGTGGACAGTAATGGCTACACCTTC.

This chain uses TRBV18 with TRBJ1-6; D may be TRBD1 (5 bases). CDR3 length equals 18 residues. From germline, CDR1 is KGHSH and CDR2 LQKENI. V lost 1 base and J 0 bases, leaving 13 bases between the germline ends. The CDR3 DNA reads TGTGCCAGCTCACCACAGTCCGAGGGGAGCTCCTATAATTCACCCCTCCACTTT. Translation: CASSPQSEGSSYNSPLHF.

The V and J genes are TRBV7-9 and TRBJ2-7; no reliable D call. The CDR3 runs to 12 residues. The V end was cut by 5 bases, the J end by 6 bases, with 11 bases between. Germline V lookup: CDR1 SEHNR, CDR2 FQNEAQ (reference sequence). The CDR3 region is CASSRGASEQYF. The DNA for the CDR3 is TGTGCCAGCAGCCGCGGCGCCTCCGAGCAGTACTTC.

The table lists this clonotype with many counts. CDR3 DNA: TGTGCCAGCAGCCATCTACGGAGTAATGAGCAGTTCTTC. Protein: CASSHLRSNEQFF. J is TRBJ2-1 and V is TRBV7-9; D unclear. The germline V gene has CDR1 SEHNR and CDR2 FQNEAQ (reference sequence). This CDR3 has 13 residues. The V and J ends lost 5 bases and 7 bases respectively, with 12 bases between them. The full variable domain, completed using reference TRBV7-9 and TRBJ2-1, is DTGVSQNPRHKITKRGQNVTFRCDPISEHNRLYWYRQTLGQGPEFLTYFQNEAQLEKSRLLSDRFSAERPKGSFSTLEIQRTEQGDSAMYLCASSHLRSNEQFFGPGTRLTVL.

This clonotype was recorded many times. This chain links TRBV20-1 with TRBJ2-7; D may be TRBD1 (5 bases). This CDR3 contains 12 residues. Trimming left V 0 bases short and J 7 bases short, with 10 bases between. Germline V gene lookup returns CDR1 DFQATT and CDR2 SNEGSKA (reference sequence). Here the CDR3 reads CSARDRAWEQYF. Here the CDR3 DNA reads TGCAGTGCTAGAGACAGGGCTTGGGAGCAGTACTTC.

This clonotype came up many times. The V call is TRBV6-5, the J call TRBJ1-2, with a possible D match to TRBD1 (6 bases). Per the germline V gene, CDR1 is MNHEY and CDR2 is SVGAGI. CDR3 length: 13 residues. Trimming took 7 bases from V and 4 from J, leaving 13 bases between them. CDR3 sequence: CASTGGAGYGYTF. CDR3 DNA sequence: TGTGCCAGCACGGGGGGCGCCGGCTATGGCTACACCTTC.

The gene calls are TRBV28 and TRBJ2-1; D is undetermined. This CDR3 is 15 amino acids long. Germline values: CDR1 MDHEN, CDR2 SYDVKM. V was pared by 3 bases and J by 0 bases, with 9 bases between. The CDR3 is CASSLVGNSYNEQFF. The CDR3, as DNA: TGTGCCAGCAGTTTGGTTGGGAACTCCTACAATGAGCAGTTCTTC. The entire variable domain, with the rest obtained from reference TRBV28 and TRBJ2-1, is as follows: DVKVTQSSRYLVKRTGEKVFLECVQDMDHENMFWYRQDPGLGLRLIYFSYDVKMKEKGDIPEGYSVSREKKERFSLILESASTNQTSMYLCASSLVGNSYNEQFFGPGTRLTVL.

This clonotype was picked up many times. The chain recombines TRBV12-3 or TRBV12-4 with TRBJ1-1; no reliable D call. The CDR3 is made up of 15 amino acids. Deletions cut 6 bases from V and 3 bases from J, with 17 bases between. In DNA form, the CDR3 reads TGTGCCAGCAGCTTCTCCTCACATTGGGACACTGAAGCTTTCTTT. Translation gives CASSFSSHWDTEAFF.

The table lists this clonotype with many counts. V is TRBV4-2 and J is TRBJ2-3; TRBD2 matches 7 bases. CDR3 length: 13 residues. V was pared by 1 base and J by 5 bases, with 0 bases of the junction left unmatched. The germline V gene has CDR1 LGHNA and CDR2 YNFKEQ. The CDR3 spells CASSQAGGDTQYF. For the CDR3, the DNA is TGTGCCAGCAGCCAAGCGGGGGGAGATACGCAGTATTTT.

This clonotype showed up just a few times. The chain combines TRBV20-1 with TRBJ2-5, with 8 bases fitting TRBD2. The CDR3 is 15 residues long. Trimming removed 6 bases from V and 5 bases from J; junction bases left unmatched: 14. The germline CDR1 and CDR2 sequences are DFQATT and SNEGSKA (reference sequence). CDR3 protein: CSAQVAGPDVETQYF. The DNA of the CDR3 is TGCAGTGCCCAGGTAGCGGGGCCTGACGTCGAGACCCAGTACTTC.

Ten or more counts support this clonotype. The CDR3 region has the DNA TGTGCCAGCAGCGGGATCTCTGGGGCCAACGTCCTGACTTTC. Its translation is CASSGISGANVLTF. This chain connects TRBV5-6 to TRBJ2-6; D is undetermined. Trimming stripped 4 bases from V and 0 bases from J, with 5 bases between. The CDR3 extends over 14 amino acids. The germline gives CDR1 SGHDT, CDR2 YYEEEE. The full variable domain, completed using reference TRBV5-6 and TRBJ2-6, is DAGVTQSPTHLIKTRGQQVTLRCSPKSGHDTVSWYQQALGQGPQFIFQYYEEEERQRGNFPDRFSGHQFPNYSSELNVNALLLGDSALYLCASSGISGANVLTFGAGSRLTVL.

This clonotype has at least ten counts. The rearrangement links TRBV7-9 to TRBJ1-3; D unresolved. This CDR3 spans 13 amino acids. Trimming shortened V by 9 bases and J by 0 bases, and 9 bases separated the two germline ends. Germline values: CDR1 SEHNR, CDR2 FQNEAQ (reference sequence). CDR3 region: CARDGDSGNTIYF. The CDR3 DNA reads TGTGCCAGGGACGGGGACTCTGGAAACACCATATATTTT.

The sample holds a few counts of this clonotype. The CDR3 is CASRSGPVSDTQYF. DNA of the CDR3: TGTGCCAGCAGGAGCGGGCCCGTATCGGATACGCAGTATTTT. The rearrangement joins TRBV7-2 to TRBJ2-3, with a tentative D call TRBD2 (6 bases). The CDR3 contains 14 residues. V shed 6 bases and J shed 6 bases, with 16 bases lying between them. Germline CDR1 reads SGHTA; CDR2 reads FQGNSA.

There are many counts of this clonotype. V is TRBV5-4 and J is TRBJ2-3, with 10 bases that match TRBD2. Germline V gives CDR1 SGHNT, CDR2 YYREEE (reference sequence). This CDR3 is 15 amino acids long. The V and J ends lost 3 bases and 2 bases, in that order; junction bases with no gene match: 3. The CDR3 DNA is TGTGCCAGCAGCTCGACTAGCGGGCTCACAGATACGCAGTATTTT. Its translation is CASSSTSGLTDTQYF. Filled out from reference TRBV5-4 and TRBJ2-3, the complete variable domain reads ETGVTQSPTHLIKTRGQQVTLRCSSQSGHNTVSWYQQALGQGPQFIFQYYREEENGRGNFPPRFSGLQFPNYSSELNVNALELDDSALYLCASSSTSGLTDTQYFGPGTRLTVL.

In its sample, this clonotype was seen many times. Its ends do not fully match the called genes, so a read error is possible. The chain is built from TRBV7-7 and TRBJ2-2; D gene uncertain. This CDR3 spans 14 amino acids. Germline V gene sequence: CDR1 SSHAT, CDR2 FNYEAQ (reference sequence). DNA of the CDR3: TGTGCTAGCAGCTTAGCCCAACCCACCGGGGAGCTGTTTTTT. It translates to CASSLAQPTGELFF.

The chain couples TRBV4-3 to TRBJ2-1, with 8 bases matching TRBD2. This CDR3 is built from 16 residues. CDR1 and CDR2 from the germline V gene are LGHNA and YSLEER. V shed 0 bases and J 4 bases; nucleotides not matched to a gene: 5. The CDR3 spells CASSQDDSSGYNEQFF. CDR3 DNA: TGCGCCAGCAGCCAAGATGACTCTAGCGGGTACAATGAGCAGTTCTTC.

This chain links TRBV12-3 or TRBV12-4 with TRBJ1-3; 8 nucleotides align to TRBD1. With 7 bases clipped from V and 2 bases from J, the junction kept 4 bases outside the gene matches. The CDR3 is made up of 14 amino acids. CDR3 coding DNA: TGTGCCAGCAACACACAGGGGGCTGGAAACACCATATATTTT. Residues: CASNTQGAGNTIYF.

This clonotype turned up a few times. One end of the junction is discordant with germline, which a read error may explain. The chain carries TRBV2 and TRBJ1-2; D perhaps matches TRBD1 (5 bases). This CDR3 comprises 16 residues. Per the germline V gene, CDR1 is SNHLY and CDR2 is FYNNEI. CDR3 DNA sequence: TGTGCCAGCAGAGAAGCTTTGTCGACAGCGGGCAATGGCTACACCTTC. Amino acid sequence: CASREALSTAGNGYTF.